This is a list of T cell receptor beta chains from one sample in a study of OX40 agonist ivuxolimab in advanced cancers. The method was immunoSEQ multiplex PCR; TCRdb's version includes in-frame clones alone and lacks a portion of them. The table records 50,000 to 70,000 clones, around 83% of them present only once. This sample comprised CD4+ or CD8+ T cells sorted from blood, obtained in a trial of the OX40 agonist ivuxolimab. Every receptor here comes from an adult with an advanced solid tumor such as melanoma, head and neck, liver or kidney cancer. Each CDR3 is given with its conserved first and last residue. The order of the fields is V gene, CDR3 length, CDR3 protein.

>TRBV30|13
CAWSYDRDTEAFF
>TRBV10-3|16
CAISESVGVDNYEQYF
>TRBV7-3|17
CASSLTYQVRPNYGYTF
>TRBV9|16
CASSVSSGRALDEQYF
>TRBV6-5|14
CASAKGLGYYEQYF
>TRBV5-6|16
CASSLPGGPSYNEQFF
>TRBV7-6|14
CASSLEVTNSPLHF
>TRBV10-3|13
CAIGEASSYEQYF
>TRBV9|14
CASSVAGGGSPLHF
>TRBV5-6|17
CASSLIPTGESSREQYF
>TRBV7-6|14
CASSLSTGAYEQYF
>TRBV5-1|18
CASSRSSGGTAGTDTQYF
>TRBV28|14
CASSETGRNSPLHF
>TRBV11-1|14
CASSLAGGGYGYTF
>TRBV7-2|13
CASRRTSSETQYF
>TRBV4-1|14
CASSLDYRGDGYTF
>TRBV2|15
CASSSSGTGGREQYF
>TRBV23-1|16
CASSQSWDRGSYEQYF
>TRBV25-1|14
CASSGRSRNYEQYF
>TRBV19|14
CASSNGGADQPQHF
>TRBV18|13
CASSPPLSYEQYF
>TRBV28|16
CASSLITGRGTGELFF
>TRBV10-1|14
CASSEQGECYEQYF
>TRBV14|15
CASSQGGIDGTEAFF
>TRBV29-1|13
CSVEAGQAYGYTF
>TRBV28|12
CASRRVTGELFF
>TRBV18|14
CASSPSGTRDEQYF
>TRBV11-3|15
CASSLAGGPGDTQYF
>TRBV7-8|13
CASSRTPNTEAFF
>TRBV7-9|15
CASSLFGGSGTEAFF
>TRBV4-1|16
CASSQAPTSGYNEQFF
>TRBV9|14
CASSVEVQGDEQYF
>TRBV7-2|16
CASSLRGGAGNSPLHF
>TRBV19|13
CASSMQGGQPQHF
>TRBV30|15
CAWSDTGRGSYEQYF
>TRBV10-3|14
CAIRTGQLTGELFF
>TRBV30|16
CAWSDDDRGAGNTIYF
>TRBV19|14
CASSIGGGSLEAFF
>TRBV27|16
CASSLSWGQVTYEQYF
>TRBV5-4|16
CASSLGPQGFQETQYF
>TRBV29-1|13
CSADRSSYNEQFF
>TRBV14|13
CATSRGPGNTIYF
>TRBV7-9|13
CASSPSTGYEQYF
>TRBV28|18
CASSSFGTSGPPTGELFF
>TRBV4-2|16
CASSQGLRAGTDTQYF
>TRBV6-6|11
CASSQAGGQFF
>TRBV5-1|13
CASRRVGSGELFF
>TRBV29-1|13
CSVAGRVSETQYF